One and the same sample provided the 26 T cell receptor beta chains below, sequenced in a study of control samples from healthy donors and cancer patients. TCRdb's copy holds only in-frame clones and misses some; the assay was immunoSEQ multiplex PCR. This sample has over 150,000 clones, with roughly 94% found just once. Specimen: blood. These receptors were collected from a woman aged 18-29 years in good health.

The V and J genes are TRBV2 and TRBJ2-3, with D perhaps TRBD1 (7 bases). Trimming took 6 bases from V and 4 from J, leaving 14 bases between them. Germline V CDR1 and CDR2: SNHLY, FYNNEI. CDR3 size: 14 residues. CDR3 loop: CASRGGSGADTQYF. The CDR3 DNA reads TGTGCCAGCAGAGGGGGCTCGGGGGCAGATACGCAGTATTTT.

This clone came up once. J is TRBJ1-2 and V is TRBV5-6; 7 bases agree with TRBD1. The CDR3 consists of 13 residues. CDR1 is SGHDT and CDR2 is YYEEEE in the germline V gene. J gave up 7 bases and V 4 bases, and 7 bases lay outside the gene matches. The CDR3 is CASSRTGVVGYTF. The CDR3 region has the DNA TGTGCCAGCAGCCGGACAGGCGTTGTTGGCTACACCTTC.

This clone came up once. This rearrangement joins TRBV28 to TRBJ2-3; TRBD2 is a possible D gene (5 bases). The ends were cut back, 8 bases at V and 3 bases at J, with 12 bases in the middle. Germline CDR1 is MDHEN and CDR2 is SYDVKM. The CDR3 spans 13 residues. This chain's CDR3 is CASLERETDTQYF. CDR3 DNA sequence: TGTGCCAGCTTGGAGAGGGAGACAGATACGCAGTATTTT.

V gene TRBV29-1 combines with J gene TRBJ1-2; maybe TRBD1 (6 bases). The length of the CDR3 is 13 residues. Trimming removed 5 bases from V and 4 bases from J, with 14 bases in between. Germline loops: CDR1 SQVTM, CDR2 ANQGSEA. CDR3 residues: CSVYRAGSYGYTF. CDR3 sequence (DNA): TGCAGCGTTTACAGGGCAGGTAGCTATGGCTACACCTTC.

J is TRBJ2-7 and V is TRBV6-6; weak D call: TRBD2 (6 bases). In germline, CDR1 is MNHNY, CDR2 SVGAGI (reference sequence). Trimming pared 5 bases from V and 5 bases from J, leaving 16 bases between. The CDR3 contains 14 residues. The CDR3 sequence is CASSIGGSADEQYF. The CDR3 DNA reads TGTGCCAGCAGTATTGGGGGGAGTGCCGACGAGCAGTACTTC.

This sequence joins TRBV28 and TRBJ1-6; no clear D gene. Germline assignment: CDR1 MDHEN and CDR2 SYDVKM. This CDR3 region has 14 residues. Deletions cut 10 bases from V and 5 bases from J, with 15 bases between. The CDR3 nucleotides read TGTGCCATCTGTCAAAACCTCAATAATTCACCCCTCCACTTT. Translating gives CAICQNLNNSPLHF.

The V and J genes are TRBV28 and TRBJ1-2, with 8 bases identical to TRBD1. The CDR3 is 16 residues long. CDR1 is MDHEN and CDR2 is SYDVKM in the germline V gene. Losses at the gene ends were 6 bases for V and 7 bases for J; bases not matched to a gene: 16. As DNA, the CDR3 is TGTGCCAGCAGCGGTCCTTCAGCGAGGACAGGGCGTGGCTACACCTTC. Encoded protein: CASSGPSARTGRGYTF.

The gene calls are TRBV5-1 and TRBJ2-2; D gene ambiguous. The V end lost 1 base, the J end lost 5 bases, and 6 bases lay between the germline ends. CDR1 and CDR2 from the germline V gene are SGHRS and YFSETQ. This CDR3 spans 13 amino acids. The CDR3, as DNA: TGCGCCAGCAGCTTGTACGAGACCGGGGAGCTGTTTTTT. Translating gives CASSLYETGELFF.

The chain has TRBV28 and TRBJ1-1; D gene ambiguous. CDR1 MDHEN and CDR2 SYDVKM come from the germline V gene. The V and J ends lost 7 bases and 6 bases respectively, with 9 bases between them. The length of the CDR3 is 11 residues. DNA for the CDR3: TGTGCCAGCACCCACGGACCTGAAGCTTTCTTT. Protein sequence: CASTHGPEAFF.

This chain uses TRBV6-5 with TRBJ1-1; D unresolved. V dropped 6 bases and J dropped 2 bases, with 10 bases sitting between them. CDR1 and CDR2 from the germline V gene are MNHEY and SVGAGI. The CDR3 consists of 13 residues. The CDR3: CASRRERNTEAFF. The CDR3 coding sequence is TGTGCCAGCAGAAGGGAGAGAAACACTGAAGCTTTCTTT.

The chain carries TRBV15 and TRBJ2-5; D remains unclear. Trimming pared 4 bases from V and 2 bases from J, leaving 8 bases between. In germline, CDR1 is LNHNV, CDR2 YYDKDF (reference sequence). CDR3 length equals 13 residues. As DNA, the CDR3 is TGTGCCACCAGCACCAAGCGTCAAGAGACCCAGTACTTC. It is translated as CATSTKRQETQYF.

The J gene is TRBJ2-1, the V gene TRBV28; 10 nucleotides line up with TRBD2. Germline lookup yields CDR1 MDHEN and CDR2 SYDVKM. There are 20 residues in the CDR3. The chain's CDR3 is CVTLQGVIGTSETYYNEQFF. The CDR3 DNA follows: TGTGTTACGCTTCAGGGGGTAATCGGGACTAGCGAGACGTACTACAATGAGCAGTTCTTC.

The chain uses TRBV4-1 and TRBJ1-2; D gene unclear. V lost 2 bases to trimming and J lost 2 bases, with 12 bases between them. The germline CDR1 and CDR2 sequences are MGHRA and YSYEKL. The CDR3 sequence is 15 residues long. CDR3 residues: CASSQPGGTNYGYTF. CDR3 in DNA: TGCGCCAGCAGCCAACCGGGAGGAACCAACTATGGCTACACCTTC.

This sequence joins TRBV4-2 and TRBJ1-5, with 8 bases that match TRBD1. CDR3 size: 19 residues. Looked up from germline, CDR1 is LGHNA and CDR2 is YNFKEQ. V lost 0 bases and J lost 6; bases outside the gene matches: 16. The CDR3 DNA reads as TGTGCCAGCAGCCAAGATCTTTCAGGCAGGGGGCAATTTAGTCAGCCCCAGCATTTT. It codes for CASSQDLSGRGQFSQPQHF.

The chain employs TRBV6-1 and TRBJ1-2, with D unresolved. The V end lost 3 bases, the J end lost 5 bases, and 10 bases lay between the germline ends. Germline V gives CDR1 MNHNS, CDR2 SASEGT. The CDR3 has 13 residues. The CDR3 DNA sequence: TGTGCCAGCAGTGACGACGGCAGGTATGGCTACACCTTC. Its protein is CASSDDGRYGYTF.

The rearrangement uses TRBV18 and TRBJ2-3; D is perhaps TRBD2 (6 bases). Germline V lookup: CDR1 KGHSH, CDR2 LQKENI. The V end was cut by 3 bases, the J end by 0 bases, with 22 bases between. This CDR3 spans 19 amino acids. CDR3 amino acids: CASSPRNTGEWASTDTQYF. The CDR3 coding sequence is TGTGCCAGCTCACCTCGTAACACGGGAGAATGGGCTAGCACAGATACGCAGTATTTT.

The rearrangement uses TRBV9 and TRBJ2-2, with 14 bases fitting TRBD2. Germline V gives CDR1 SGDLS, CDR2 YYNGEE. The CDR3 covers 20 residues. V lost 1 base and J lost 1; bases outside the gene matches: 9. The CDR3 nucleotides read TGTGCCAGCAGCGTACGGAGGGGACTAGCGGGAGTAGAGAACACCGGGGAGCTGTTTTTT. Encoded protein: CASSVRRGLAGVENTGELFF. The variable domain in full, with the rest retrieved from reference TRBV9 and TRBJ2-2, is DSGVTQTPKHLITATGQRVTLRCSPRSGDLSVYWYQQSLDQGLQFLIQYYNGEERAKGNILERFSAQQFPDLHSELNLSSLELGDSALYFCASSVRRGLAGVENTGELFFGEGSRLTVL.

The CDR3 DNA reads as TGTGCCAGCAGTTACTCGAAGCACAGGAACACTGAAGCTTTCTTT. Translation: CASSYSKHRNTEAFF. V usage is TRBV6-5 and J usage is TRBJ1-1; D call uncertain. V was clipped by 0 bases and J by 1 base, with 9 bases between them. Germline values: CDR1 MNHEY, CDR2 SVGAGI. This CDR3 has 15 amino acids.

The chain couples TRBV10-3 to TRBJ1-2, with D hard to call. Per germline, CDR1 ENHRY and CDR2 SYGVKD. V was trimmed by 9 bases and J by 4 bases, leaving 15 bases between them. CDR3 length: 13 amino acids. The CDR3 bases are TGTGCCATACCGCATAACTCTTCCTATGGCTACACCTTC. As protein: CAIPHNSSYGYTF.

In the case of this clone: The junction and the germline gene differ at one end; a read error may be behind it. This chain's CDR3 is CASSLEGFGELFF. In DNA, the CDR3 is TGTGCTAGCAGCTTAGAGGGGTTCGGGGAGCTGTTTTTT. This chain uses TRBV7-7 with TRBJ2-2; D is perhaps TRBD1 or TRBD2 (5 bases each). This CDR3 spans 13 amino acids. The germline CDR1 and CDR2 sequences are SSHAT and FNYEAQ (reference sequence).

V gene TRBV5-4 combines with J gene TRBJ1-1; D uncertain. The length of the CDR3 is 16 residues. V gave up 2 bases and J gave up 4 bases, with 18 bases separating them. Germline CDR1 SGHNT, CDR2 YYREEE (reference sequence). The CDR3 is CASSFAIRPGGTEAFF. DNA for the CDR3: TGTGCCAGCAGCTTTGCCATTCGGCCGGGAGGCACTGAAGCTTTCTTT.

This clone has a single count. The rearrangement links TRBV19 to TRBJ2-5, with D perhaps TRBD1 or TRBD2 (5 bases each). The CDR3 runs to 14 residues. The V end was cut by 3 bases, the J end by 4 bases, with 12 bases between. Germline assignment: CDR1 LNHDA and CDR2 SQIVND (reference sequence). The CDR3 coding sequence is TGTGCCAGTAGTATGGGACGGCAGGGAGAGACCCAGTACTTC. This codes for CASSMGRQGETQYF.

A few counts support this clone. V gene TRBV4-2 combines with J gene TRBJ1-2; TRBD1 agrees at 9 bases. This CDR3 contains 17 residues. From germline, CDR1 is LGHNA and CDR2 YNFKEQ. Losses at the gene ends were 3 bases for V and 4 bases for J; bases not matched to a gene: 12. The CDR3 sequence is CASSQGPGTGPLYGYTF. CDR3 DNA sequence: TGTGCCAGCAGCCAGGGTCCCGGGACAGGGCCGCTCTATGGCTACACCTTC.

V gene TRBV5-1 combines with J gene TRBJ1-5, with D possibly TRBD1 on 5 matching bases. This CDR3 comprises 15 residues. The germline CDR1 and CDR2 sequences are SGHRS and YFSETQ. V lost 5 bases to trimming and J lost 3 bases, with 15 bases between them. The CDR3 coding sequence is TGCGCCAGCAGGGGGGGAACAGAACCCAATCAGCCCCAGCATTTT. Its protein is CASRGGTEPNQPQHF.

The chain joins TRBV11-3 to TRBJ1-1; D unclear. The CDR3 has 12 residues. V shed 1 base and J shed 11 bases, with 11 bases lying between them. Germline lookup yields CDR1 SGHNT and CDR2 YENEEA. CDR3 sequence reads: CASSLARERAFF. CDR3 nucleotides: TGTGCCAGCAGCTTAGCAAGAGAAAGGGCTTTCTTT.

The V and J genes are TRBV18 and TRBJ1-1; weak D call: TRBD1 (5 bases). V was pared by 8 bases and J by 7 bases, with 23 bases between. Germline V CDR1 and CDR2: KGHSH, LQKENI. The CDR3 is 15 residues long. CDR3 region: CASQDALAGAFEAFF. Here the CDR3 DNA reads TGTGCCAGCCAAGACGCTCTAGCCGGGGCCTTTGAAGCTTTCTTT.